The rows below give T cell receptor beta chains drawn from one sample of a study of blood T cell repertoires in COVID-19. This table comes from immunoSEQ multiplex PCR, and its TCRdb copy is limited to in-frame clones, with some not included. The sample comprises fewer than 250,000 clones, around 84% of which are singletons, and 3% to 3.5% rests with the top ten. The source material was PBMCs or T cells enriched from blood (not recorded which). These receptor sequences come from a woman under 40 who had recovered from COVID-19. The CDR3 runs from the conserved cysteine through the conserved F or W. A D gene is named only where the DNA matches it firmly. The listing skips clone size in some rows; elsewhere it reads once, few, many or a size class.

j_call: TRBJ1-1
v_call: TRBV10-3
clone_size: NA
d_call: TRBD1
cdr3_aa: CAIRQGLNTEAFF
cdr3_nt: TGTGCCATCCGACAGGGGTTGAACACTGAAGCTTTCTTT

j_call: TRBJ2-1
v_call: TRBV3-1/TRBV3-2
clone_size: NA
d_call: NA
cdr3_aa: CASSQAQPYNEQFF
cdr3_nt: TGTGCCAGCAGCCAAGCACAGCCATACAATGAGCAGTTCTTC

j_call: TRBJ1-2
v_call: TRBV14
clone_size: many
d_call: NA
cdr3_aa: CASSQGENNYGYTF
cdr3_nt: TGTGCCAGCAGCCAAGGAGAAAATAACTATGGCTACACCTTC

j_call: TRBJ1-3
v_call: TRBV11-2
clone_size: NA
d_call: TRBD1
cdr3_aa: CASSDRDSGNTIYF
cdr3_nt: TGTGCCAGCTCTGACAGGGACTCTGGAAACACCATATATTTT

j_call: TRBJ2-1
v_call: TRBV6-6
clone_size: NA
d_call: NA
cdr3_aa: CASSYSGLYEQFF
cdr3_nt: TGTGCCAGCAGTTACTCTGGGCTGTACGAGCAGTTCTTC

j_call: TRBJ1-6
v_call: TRBV6-1
clone_size: NA
d_call: NA
cdr3_aa: CASSGYSASSYNSPLHF
cdr3_nt: TGTGCCAGCAGTGGGTACAGTGCGAGCTCCTATAATTCACCCCTCCACTTT

j_call: TRBJ2-5
v_call: TRBV5-4
clone_size: NA
d_call: TRBD1
cdr3_aa: CASSSGTSQGAGETQYF
cdr3_nt: TGTGCCAGCAGCTCGGGTACCTCACAGGGGGCCGGGGAGACCCAGTACTTC

j_call: TRBJ2-2
v_call: TRBV5-5
clone_size: NA
d_call: NA
cdr3_aa: CASSLSGAGELFF
cdr3_nt: TGTGCCAGCAGCTTGTCGGGGGCCGGGGAGCTGTTTTTT

j_call: TRBJ1-5
v_call: TRBV6-2/TRBV6-3
clone_size: NA
d_call: NA
cdr3_aa: CASSPGLGNQPQHF
cdr3_nt: TGTGCCAGCAGCCCGGGGCTGGGCAATCAGCCCCAGCATTTT

j_call: TRBJ2-2
v_call: TRBV2
clone_size: once
d_call: NA
cdr3_aa: CASSGQANTGELFF
cdr3_nt: TGTGCCAGCAGTGGACAGGCGAACACCGGGGAGCTGTTTTTT

j_call: TRBJ1-3
v_call: TRBV5-4
clone_size: NA
d_call: TRBD1
cdr3_aa: CASSLAPPRQGSGNTIYF
cdr3_nt: TGTGCCAGCAGCTTGGCCCCACCTCGACAGGGATCCGGAAACACCATATATTTT

j_call: TRBJ2-5
v_call: TRBV7-9
clone_size: NA
d_call: TRBD2
cdr3_aa: CASSLPRRLAGVGETQYF
cdr3_nt: TGTGCCAGCAGCTTACCGAGACGACTAGCGGGAGTCGGGGAGACCCAGTACTTC

j_call: TRBJ1-6
v_call: TRBV7-9
clone_size: NA
d_call: NA
cdr3_aa: CASSHRGADGSPLHF
cdr3_nt: TGTGCCAGCAGCCATCGCGGTGCCGATGGTTCACCCCTCCACTTT

j_call: TRBJ2-5
v_call: TRBV25-1
clone_size: once
d_call: TRBD2
cdr3_aa: CASSSGTSGRWETQYF
cdr3_nt: TGTGCCAGCTCATCCGGGACTAGCGGGAGATGGGAGACCCAGTACTTC

j_call: TRBJ2-5
v_call: TRBV30
clone_size: NA
d_call: TRBD2
cdr3_aa: CAWKLAGVETQYF
cdr3_nt: TGTGCCTGGAAACTAGCGGGAGTCGAGACCCAGTACTTC

j_call: TRBJ1-5
v_call: TRBV15
clone_size: many
d_call: TRBD1
cdr3_aa: CATSTGDRRNQPQHF
cdr3_nt: TGTGCCACCAGCACCGGGGACAGGCGTAATCAGCCCCAGCATTTT